The 27 T cell receptor beta chains below come from one sample, sequenced in a study of T cell changes during pregnancy in multiple sclerosis. Sequencing used immunoSEQ multiplex PCR; TCRdb keeps in-frame clones, though not all of them. Among under 30,000 clones listed, under 95% were seen once. The sample here was CD4+ T cells from peripheral blood mononuclear cells, taken after pregnancy. The receptor source for this set is a female donor with multiple sclerosis, enrolled in a pregnancy study.

The chain recombines TRBV28 with TRBJ1-5; D ambiguous. The CDR3 sequence is 19 residues long. Germline CDR1 reads MDHEN; CDR2 reads SYDVKM. Trimming left V 7 bases short and J 3 bases short, with 28 bases between. CDR3 residues: CASKQPTLVQLRDNQPQHF. In nucleotides, the CDR3 is TGTGCCAGCAAACAACCCACCCTTGTCCAGTTGAGGGACAATCAGCCCCAGCATTTT.

The rearrangement uses TRBV6-1 and TRBJ1-5, with 7 bases aligning to TRBD1. The CDR3 runs 15 residues. V shed 8 bases, J shed 0 bases, and the junction held 7 bases outside the gene matches. CDR1 is MNHNS, CDR2 SASEGT, per germline. This CDR3 is CASVAQGDSNQPQHF. The CDR3 coding sequence is TGTGCCAGCGTAGCGCAGGGGGATAGCAATCAGCCCCAGCATTTT.

This rearrangement joins TRBV27 to TRBJ2-1; 14 bases fit TRBD2. V shed 7 bases, J shed 2 bases, and the junction held 10 bases outside the gene matches. The V gene's germline CDR1 is MNHEY and CDR2 SMNVEV (reference sequence). This CDR3 comprises 18 residues. CDR3 coding DNA: TGTGCCAGCACCCTCGGACTAGCGGGAGGCCTTACCTACAATGAGCAGTTCTTC. Translation: CASTLGLAGGLTYNEQFF.

The chain links TRBV9 to TRBJ1-1, with 7 bases identical to TRBD1. The CDR3 runs to 14 residues. V lost 2 bases to trimming and J lost 3 bases; unmatched junction nucleotides: 4. CDR1 and CDR2 (germline): SGDLS, YYNGEE. CDR3 loop: CASSVRQGDTEAFF. CDR3 in DNA: TGTGCCAGCAGCGTTCGACAGGGAGACACTGAAGCTTTCTTT.

The chain employs TRBV9 and TRBJ2-1; D possibly corresponds to TRBD1 (6 bases). Germline CDR1 is SGDLS and CDR2 is YYNGEE. This CDR3 contains 14 residues. Trimming took 3 bases from V and 6 from J, leaving 13 bases between them. The CDR3 DNA reads TGTGCCAGCAGCGCTCGGACACAGGGCAATGAGCAGTTCTTC. Its protein product is CASSARTQGNEQFF. Filled out from reference TRBV9 and TRBJ2-1, the complete variable domain reads DSGVTQTPKHLITATGQRVTLRCSPRSGDLSVYWYQQSLDQGLQFLIQYYNGEERAKGNILERFSAQQFPDLHSELNLSSLELGDSALYFCASSARTQGNEQFFGPGTRLTVL.

The rearrangement joins TRBV6-1 to TRBJ2-7, with TRBD1 matching over 7 bases. Unmatched junction bases numbered 13, after V lost 5 bases and J lost 6 bases. The CDR3 extends over 15 amino acids. Per germline, CDR1 MNHNS and CDR2 SASEGT. Here the CDR3 reads CASSPRTGIPGEQYF. The DNA of the CDR3 is TGTGCCAGCAGTCCCCGGACAGGCATCCCTGGCGAGCAGTACTTC.

The rearrangement links TRBV7-9 to TRBJ1-6; D is undetermined. The CDR3 is 14 amino acids. Germline assignment: CDR1 SEHNR and CDR2 FQNEAQ (reference sequence). Between the trimmed V and J ends, which lost 1 base and 5 bases, there was a span of 6 bases. The CDR3 DNA sequence: TGTGCCAGCAGCTTAGGACACAATAATTCACCCCTCCACTTT. It translates to CASSLGHNNSPLHF.

The chain uses TRBV5-8 and TRBJ1-5; 7 nucleotides agree with TRBD1. The junction had 10 bases not matched to a gene; V was cut back by 2 bases and J by 2 bases. This CDR3 contains 17 residues. The V gene's germline CDR1 is SGHTS and CDR2 YDEGEE. CDR3 bases: TGTGCCAGCAGCTTCCAGTTTGGGCAGGGGGGCAATCAGCCCCAGCATTTT. It specifies CASSFQFGQGGNQPQHF.

This chain links TRBV29-1 with TRBJ2-1; 11 bases align to TRBD2. V lost 7 bases to trimming and J lost 8 bases; unmatched junction nucleotides: 7. Germline V lookup: CDR1 SQVTM, CDR2 ANQGSEA. CDR3 size: 13 residues. DNA for the CDR3: TGCAGCGAAACTAGCGGGAGCGTCCATGAGCAGTTCTTC. Translation: CSETSGSVHEQFF.

This clone appeared a single time. The chain uses TRBV28 and TRBJ2-5; D may be TRBD2 (6 bases). Germline-derived CDR1 and CDR2 are MDHEN and SYDVKM. V lost 3 bases and J lost 6, with 26 bases in between. The CDR3 runs to 18 residues. The CDR3 here is CASSFPPGAGTLIKTQYF. In nucleotides, the CDR3 is TGTGCCAGCAGTTTCCCCCCCGGGGCGGGGACCCTAATAAAGACCCAGTACTTC.

The chain employs TRBV4-3 and TRBJ2-4; weak D call: TRBD2 (6 bases). This CDR3 contains 17 residues. V lost 0 bases and J 3 bases, leaving 15 bases between the germline ends. Germline CDR1 LGHNA, CDR2 YSLEER. The CDR3 DNA reads as TGCGCCAGCAGCCAAGACTCGCCGTCGGGGGACAAAAACATTCAGTACTTC. It yields the protein CASSQDSPSGDKNIQYF.

The table lists this clone with a count of one. This rearrangement joins TRBV4-2 to TRBJ1-2; D is possibly TRBD1 (6 bases). This CDR3 is built from 15 residues. Germline CDR1 and CDR2: LGHNA and YNFKEQ. Trimming took 0 bases from V and 3 from J, leaving 11 bases between them. The CDR3 reads CASSQDLGQHYGYTF. DNA for the CDR3: TGTGCCAGCAGCCAAGATCTCGGACAGCACTATGGCTACACCTTC.

The V call is TRBV20-1, the J call TRBJ1-1; tentatively, D is TRBD1 (6 bases). The germline CDR1 and CDR2 sequences are DFQATT and SNEGSKA (reference sequence). The length of the CDR3 is 11 residues. V lost 1 base and J lost 12, with 12 bases in between. CDR3 region: CSARGPGQPFF. The CDR3 DNA sequence: TGCAGTGCTAGAGGACCCGGACAGCCTTTCTTT.

This clone was seen only a few times. The chain uses TRBV30 and TRBJ1-2; weak D call: TRBD1 (6 bases). The V end was cut by 0 bases, the J end by 4 bases, with 15 bases between. The CDR3 contains 15 residues. Germline CDR1 and CDR2: GTSNPN and SVGIG (reference sequence). This CDR3 reads CAWSVTLAGVYGYTF. The CDR3 nucleotides read TGTGCCTGGAGTGTAACTCTGGCAGGGGTCTATGGCTACACCTTC. Full variable domain (missing parts from reference TRBV30 and TRBJ1-2): SQTIHQWPATLVQPVGSPLSLECTVEGTSNPNLYWYRQAAGRGLQLLFYSVGIGQISSEVPQNLSASRPQDRQFILSSKKLLLSDSGFYLCAWSVTLAGVYGYTFGSGTRLTVV.

The chain couples TRBV29-1 to TRBJ1-4; D ambiguous. V was shortened by 4 bases and J by 5 bases, with 11 bases between the two germline ends. The CDR3 length is 13 residues. In germline, CDR1 is SQVTM, CDR2 ANQGSEA. Here the CDR3 reads CSVAQQANEKLFF. The CDR3 DNA follows: TGCAGCGTTGCCCAGCAGGCAAATGAAAAACTGTTTTTT.

The chain has TRBV2 and TRBJ1-4; TRBD1 might be the D (5 bases). CDR3 length: 14 amino acids. V lost 3 bases and J lost 3, with 8 bases in between. Looked up from germline, CDR1 is SNHLY and CDR2 is FYNNEI. CDR3 region: CASSEGGANEKLFF. DNA for the CDR3: TGTGCCAGCAGTGAGGGGGGGGCTAATGAAAAACTGTTTTTT.

The chain uses TRBV5-1 and TRBJ2-6; D call uncertain. Between the trimmed V and J ends, which lost 4 bases and 0 bases, there was a span of 14 bases. The CDR3 extends over 17 amino acids. Per the germline V gene, CDR1 is SGHRS and CDR2 is YFSETQ. This chain's CDR3 is CASSPDLTVSGANVLTF. For the CDR3, the DNA is TGCGCCAGCAGCCCTGATCTAACAGTCTCTGGGGCCAACGTCCTGACTTTC.

V and J are TRBV6-1 and TRBJ2-7, with D perhaps TRBD1 (6 bases). Trimming removed 10 bases from V and 4 bases from J, with 20 bases in between. Looked up from germline, CDR1 is MNHNS and CDR2 is SASEGT. The CDR3 spans 14 residues. The CDR3 sequence: CATKVRQGLYEQYF. The CDR3 DNA reads TGTGCCACCAAGGTGAGGCAGGGGCTGTACGAGCAGTACTTC.

The chain combines TRBV27 with TRBJ2-1, with 9 nucleotides matching TRBD2. With 5 bases clipped from V and 15 bases from J, the junction kept 14 bases outside the gene matches. The CDR3 extends over 14 amino acids. Germline CDR1 is MNHEY and CDR2 is SMNVEV (reference sequence). This CDR3 is CASSGYSGRGPMFF. CDR3 DNA: TGTGCCAGCAGTGGCTATAGCGGGAGAGGCCCTATGTTCTTC.

The rearrangement links TRBV5-1 to TRBJ1-1; 8 nucleotides line up with TRBD1. Per germline, CDR1 SGHRS and CDR2 YFSETQ. The CDR3 consists of 18 residues. The J segment lost 5 bases and the V segment lost 4 bases, leaving 19 bases of the junction unmatched. The CDR3 DNA is TGCGCCAGCAGCCACCCTATACGGAAACAGGGGGGTACGACTGAAGCTTTCTTT. It encodes CASSHPIRKQGGTTEAFF.

The chain links TRBV19 to TRBJ2-5, with 9 bases identical to TRBD1. V lost 5 bases and J lost 6; bases outside the gene matches: 7. The CDR3 totals 14 residues. Germline assignment: CDR1 LNHDA and CDR2 SQIVND (reference sequence). Here the CDR3 reads CASSRQGVLQTQYF. CDR3 in DNA: TGTGCCAGTAGTCGACAGGGGGTTTTGCAGACCCAGTACTTC. The entire variable domain, with the rest obtained from reference TRBV19 and TRBJ2-5, is as follows: DGGITQSPKYLFRKEGQNVTLSCEQNLNHDAMYWYRQDPGQGLRLIYYSQIVNDFQKGDIAEGYSVSREKKESFPLTVTSAQKNPTAFYLCASSRQGVLQTQYFGPGTRLLVL.

The chain has TRBV29-1 and TRBJ1-2; D unresolved. The CDR3 runs 11 residues. Germline CDR1 is SQVTM and CDR2 is ANQGSEA. The germline V and J ends were trimmed by 4 bases and 1 base, with 4 bases remaining between them. The CDR3 here is CSVALNYGYTF. The CDR3 nucleotides read TGCAGCGTTGCCCTTAACTATGGCTACACCTTC.

The rearrangement links TRBV5-8 to TRBJ2-7; a weak D match, TRBD1 (6 bases). Germline CDR1 and CDR2: SGHTS and YDEGEE. The V gene lost 2 bases and the J gene lost 3 bases, with 15 bases spanning the gap. The CDR3 sequence is 15 residues long. The CDR3 region is CASSLLGRGYYEQYF. In DNA form, the CDR3 reads TGTGCCAGCAGCTTACTGGGCAGGGGCTACTACGAGCAGTACTTC.

J is TRBJ1-1 and V is TRBV10-1, with D tentatively TRBD1 (6 bases). The V and J ends lost 5 bases and 10 bases respectively, with 14 bases between them. This CDR3 is built from 12 residues. Per the germline V gene, CDR1 is WNHNN and CDR2 is SYGVQD (reference sequence). CDR3 nucleotides: TGCGCCAGCAGTCGAAATTTAGGGGGAGCTTTCTTT. Its protein product is CASSRNLGGAFF.

The rearrangement links TRBV6-5 to TRBJ2-2; D might be TRBD2 (5 bases). Trimming took 7 bases from V and 5 from J, leaving 14 bases between them. CDR1 is MNHEY and CDR2 is SVGAGI in the germline V gene. This CDR3 spans 14 amino acids. The chain's CDR3 is CASNGRSGTGELFF. CDR3 coding DNA: TGTGCCAGCAATGGGCGGTCGGGGACCGGGGAGCTGTTTTTT.

V and J are TRBV4-2 and TRBJ2-3; D is possibly TRBD2 (5 bases). CDR3 length equals 17 residues. Germline CDR1 and CDR2: LGHNA and YNFKEQ. V was clipped by 3 bases and J by 2 bases, with 18 bases between them. The CDR3 here is CASSHPSFGLPTDTQYF. In nucleotides, the CDR3 is TGTGCCAGCAGCCACCCTAGCTTCGGCCTCCCCACAGATACGCAGTATTTT.

The CDR3 region is CASSYSIAFYSDTQYF. The CDR3 DNA reads TGTGCCAGCAGTTACTCGATCGCCTTCTATTCAGATACGCAGTATTTT. V gene TRBV6-6 combines with J gene TRBJ2-3; D unresolved. The CDR3 contains 16 residues. Germline V lookup: CDR1 MNHNY, CDR2 SVGAGI (reference sequence). Trimming shortened V by 0 bases and J by 4 bases, and 14 bases separated the two germline ends.